This TCR beta chain stems from a study of regulatory T cells in long-lasting Graves disease. General study results and limits: Favored usage of TRBV28, TRBJ1-2 and TRBJ2-5 was recorded in persistent disease.

At least ten counts were recorded for this clonotype. Its target is not known. CDR1 is MDHEN and CDR2 is SYDVKM in the germline V gene. The CDR3 has 16 amino acids. Trimming removed 2 bases at V and 0 bases at J, with 14 bases between. Sample time point: newly diagnosed GD, antithyroid drugs for less than 3 months. With RNA extracted from PBMCs as input, the TCR library was made. Through Arm-PCR of CDR3 regions and iRepertoire HTBI primers, TCR beta libraries were built. Via MiXCR, TCRdb re-called the multiplex PCR reads, giving one row per CDR3 protein. The sample has roughly 430,000 distinct CDR3 sequences, 16% seen once. The same sample was also studied in work on T cells in Graves' hyperthyroidism and ophthalmopathy. According to that study: Researchers ran a first-round RT-PCR on the TCR CDR3 using the HTBI primer set.

The specimen was peripheral blood mononuclear cells (PBMCs), collected at new diagnosis, from a patient treated with antithyroid drugs. The source of this sequence is a woman aged 25 to 39 with Graves disease. This chain links TRBV28 with TRBJ2-7; perhaps TRBD2 as D (7 bases). DNA for the CDR3: TGTGCCAGCAGTTTAAGGGAGGGGGATCCCTCCTACGAGCAGTACTTC. Encoded protein: CASSLREGDPSYEQYF.